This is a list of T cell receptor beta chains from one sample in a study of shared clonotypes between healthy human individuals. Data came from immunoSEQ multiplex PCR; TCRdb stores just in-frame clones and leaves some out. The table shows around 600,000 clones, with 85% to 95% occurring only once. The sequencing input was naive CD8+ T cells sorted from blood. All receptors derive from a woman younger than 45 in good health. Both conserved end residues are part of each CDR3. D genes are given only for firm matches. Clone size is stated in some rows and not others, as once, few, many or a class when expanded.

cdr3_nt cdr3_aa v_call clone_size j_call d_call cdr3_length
TGTGCCAGTAGTATTACCTCCTACAATGAGCAGTTCTTC CASSITSYNEQFF TRBV19 - TRBJ2-1 - 13
TGTGCCAGCAAGCCGTGGCACCCCTCCTACAATGAGCAGTTCTTC CASKPWHPSYNEQFF TRBV2 - TRBJ2-1 - 15
TGTGCCAGCAGTTTTCTGGGAATAAGTCAGCCCCAGCATTTT CASSFLGISQPQHF TRBV27 - TRBJ1-5 - 14
TGTGCCAGCAGCCCCTTCGAGAGGGCCTCGAGCACCTTC CASSPFERASSTF TRBV7-2 - TRBJ1-2 - 13
TGTGCCAGCAGTGAGGGACTCCTCTACGAGCAGTACTTC CASSEGLLYEQYF TRBV2 - TRBJ2-7 - 13
TGCGCCAGCACCGATGAGCAGGACACTCCACTCTATAGCAATCAGCCCCAGCATTTT CASTDEQDTPLYSNQPQHF TRBV10-1 - TRBJ1-5 - 19
TGTGCCAGCAGCGGCAAGCGGGAAGAGACCCAGTACTTC CASSGKREETQYF TRBV7-7 - TRBJ2-5 - 13
TGTGCCAGCAGTTACTCGACGGGGGAGAGCTCCTACGAGCAGTACTTC CASSYSTGESSYEQYF TRBV6-5 few TRBJ2-7 - 16
TGTGCCAGCAGGAACGCGGGAGTAAAGGAGACCCAGTACTTC CASRNAGVKETQYF TRBV6-6 - TRBJ2-5 TRBD2 14
TGTGCCAGCAGCCCGTTGATTGGGACCAAAGTTGAAGCTTTCTTT CASSPLIGTKVEAFF TRBV5-6 - TRBJ1-1 - 15
TGTGCCAGCAGTTACCGGGACAGTTATATTAGAGTGACTGAAGCTTTCTTT CASSYRDSYIRVTEAFF TRBV28 - TRBJ1-1 TRBD1 17
TGCAGCGTTGAGGGAGGTGAAACCTGGAACATTCAGTACTTC CSVEGGETWNIQYF TRBV29-1 - TRBJ2-4 - 14
TGTGCCAGCAGCCAGAACCAGGGTTATTACGAGCAGTACTTC CASSQNQGYYEQYF TRBV4-2 - TRBJ2-7 - 14
TGTGCCAGCAGCTTGTGGGTCGGGGCCACAGATACGCAGTATTTT CASSLWVGATDTQYF TRBV5-6 - TRBJ2-3 - 15
TGCAGCGTTGTAAAGGCGAGCGGCTACACCTTC CSVVKASGYTF TRBV29-1 - TRBJ1-2 - 11
TGTGCCAGCAGCTTTGGGGTTGGGGAGACCCAGTACTTC CASSFGVGETQYF TRBV11-2 - TRBJ2-5 - 13
TGCGCCAGCAGCCAACGATCCCTTGGACCCGACAATGAGCAGTTCTTC CASSQRSLGPDNEQFF TRBV4-1 - TRBJ2-1 - 16
TGTGCCAGCAGTCCCTCGCTTATGGGACTCGTCTACGAGCAGTACTTC CASSPSLMGLVYEQYF TRBV27 - TRBJ2-7 - 16
TGTGCCAGCAGTTCCGGGACCGGTAATGAAAAACTGTTTTTT CASSSGTGNEKLFF TRBV5-5 - TRBJ1-4 - 14
TGTGCCAGCAGTTTACCGGGTAGGACCTACGAGCAGTACTTC CASSLPGRTYEQYF TRBV28 - TRBJ2-7 - 14
TGTGCCAGCAGCATCCACGAGCAGTACTTC CASSIHEQYF TRBV28 - TRBJ2-7 - 10
TGTGCCAGCAGCGTCCAAGAGACCCAGTACTTC CASSVQETQYF TRBV2 - TRBJ2-5 - 11
TGTGCCAGCAGTCCAGAGGGGGCGAACACCATATATTTT CASSPEGANTIYF TRBV7-8 once TRBJ1-3 TRBD1 13
TGTGCCAGCAGCTTCGCAAATTCCGGGACTAGCACAGATACGCAGTATTTT CASSFANSGTSTDTQYF TRBV7-9 - TRBJ2-3 - 17
TGCGCCAGCAGCCACCAAATAAAGGGCAGCAAGGAAAAACTGTTTTTT CASSHQIKGSKEKLFF TRBV4-1 - TRBJ1-4 - 16
TGTGCCACCAGCAATGGGGGCAGATCGGCCGCCCAAGCGAGCTACACCTTC CATSNGGRSAAQASYTF TRBV15 - TRBJ1-2 - 17
TGTGCCAGTAGTATGACAGGGTATTTCGCGGGGTCCTACAATGAGCAGTTCTTC CASSMTGYFAGSYNEQFF TRBV19 - TRBJ2-1 - 18
TGTGCCAGCAGTTTGGGGCAGGGGCTGCAGCCCCAGCATTTT CASSLGQGLQPQHF TRBV28 - TRBJ1-5 - 14
TGTGCCAGCAGCTTCGGCTCATTGGGGCACGAGCAGTACTTC CASSFGSLGHEQYF TRBV13 - TRBJ2-7 - 14
TGTGCCAGTACCCCGACAGATTCCCAGGATAACTACGAGCAGTACTTC CASTPTDSQDNYEQYF TRBV19 - TRBJ2-7 - 16
TGTGCCAGCGGACTCCGTAGCACAGATACGCAGTATTTT CASGLRSTDTQYF TRBV6-5 - TRBJ2-3 - 13
TGTGCCAGCAGTCCTTACCAACTAGCGGGCTCCTACAATGAGCAGTTCTTC CASSPYQLAGSYNEQFF TRBV27 - TRBJ2-1 TRBD2 17
TGTGCCAGCAGGCCGGGACAGGGGGGCTACGAGCAGTACTTC CASRPGQGGYEQYF TRBV5-6 - TRBJ2-7 TRBD1 14
TGTGCCAGCAGTCCCTACTCCGGAAGTAATAGAGAAAAACTGTTTTTT CASSPYSGSNREKLFF TRBV2 - TRBJ1-4 - 16
TGTGCCAGCAGCTTAGCTGCAGGGAACGAGCAGTACTTC CASSLAAGNEQYF TRBV13 - TRBJ2-7 - 13
TGTGCCAGCAGTTTGGGGGGTGAGCAGTTCTTC CASSLGGEQFF TRBV28 - TRBJ2-1 - 11
TGTGCCAGCAGCTTTGGGGACAGGGGTCGACAGCCCCAGCATTTT CASSFGDRGRQPQHF TRBV7-9 - TRBJ1-5 TRBD1 15
TGTGCCAGCAGCTTAGGGACTCTCTACACAGATACGCAGTATTTT CASSLGTLYTDTQYF TRBV7-8 - TRBJ2-3 - 15
TGTGCCAGTAGTACTTACTCACGGGACCCCCCCGGCACCATATATTTT CASSTYSRDPPGTIYF TRBV19 - TRBJ1-3 - 16
TGCGCCAGCAGCCAGAGGGACACAATCCTCCTACGCGAGCAGTACTTC CASSQRDTILLREQYF TRBV4-1 - TRBJ2-7 - 16
TGTGCCAGCAGTTGGTATTCTGGTAAGGGCTACGAGCAGTACTTC CASSWYSGKGYEQYF TRBV6-5 - TRBJ2-7 - 15
TGTGCCAGCAGTCCCTCCGGGTCCGAGCAGTACTTC CASSPSGSEQYF TRBV28 - TRBJ2-7 - 12
TGTGCCAGCAGTGACGGCACGAACACCGGGGAGCTGTTTTTT CASSDGTNTGELFF TRBV6-4 - TRBJ2-2 - 14
TGTGCCAGCAGCGTATGGGCGGGAGGATCTACCGGGGAGCTGTTTTTT CASSVWAGGSTGELFF TRBV9 - TRBJ2-2 TRBD2 16
TGTGCCAGCAGTCTAAATCTAGCGGGAGGTAATGAGCAGTTCTTC CASSLNLAGGNEQFF TRBV28 once TRBJ2-1 TRBD2 15
TGTGCCAGCTCACCAAGTTTGAGGGTATTCGACAATGAGCAGTTCTTC CASSPSLRVFDNEQFF TRBV18 - TRBJ2-1 - 16
TGTGCCAGCAGTTCCCGCACGGGATCCGCCTACGAGCAGTACTTC CASSSRTGSAYEQYF TRBV6-5 - TRBJ2-7 - 15
TGTGCCAGCAGACAGGGAATTAATTCACCCCTCCACTTT CASRQGINSPLHF TRBV7-9 once TRBJ1-6 - 13
TGTGCCAGCAGTTTAGGCGAGAACACTGAAGCTTTCTTT CASSLGENTEAFF TRBV28 once TRBJ1-1 - 13
TGCAGCGTTCTTCGGGACACTGAAGCTTTCTTT CSVLRDTEAFF TRBV29-1 once TRBJ1-1 - 11
TGTGCCAGTAGACGTACCCCCGGGACAGAGAGCTCCTACGAGCAGTACTTC CASRRTPGTESSYEQYF TRBV19 - TRBJ2-7 TRBD1 17